This TCR beta chain is drawn from a study of T cells after yellow fever vaccination. Study summary: When fractions had low cell numbers, they were prepared with SMART-Seq v4 Ultra Low Input.

Comment on this clonotype: The antigen is undetermined.

The CDR3 contains 13 residues. With 7 bases removed from V and 10 bases from J, the gap between germline ends came to 16 bases. Germline assignment: CDR1 KGHDR and CDR2 SFDVKD. General study results and limits: Peaking faster, on day 5 versus 15, the secondary response was nonetheless weaker. FACS-sorted repertoires might harbor abundant contaminating clonotypes from the bulk population. A small proportion of clonotypes was detected in both the CD4 and CD8 compartments.

One entry per CDR3 protein results from TCRdb running MiXCR on the 5' RACE reads. Of approximately 350,000 distinct CDR3 sequences detected, 9.5% to 13% appear once; the ten largest clones hold roughly 18%. The material sequenced was PBMCs, taken on the day of the first yellow fever vaccination. This rearrangement joins TRBV24-1 to TRBJ2-1, with D possibly matching TRBD2 (6 bases). This clonotype originated in a man between 18 and 29 years old who received the YFV17D yellow fever vaccine. Written as DNA, the CDR3 is TGTGCCACCAGGGGGGGAGTGTCGGGGGAGCAGTTCTTC. Amino acids: CATRGGVSGEQFF.